The 29 T cell receptor beta chains in this list originate from one sample, sequenced in a study of PD-1 blockade in classical Hodgkin lymphoma. Time point here: newly diagnosed, previously untreated cHL patient sample. Negative magnetic selection isolated CD4+ T cells from thawed PBMCs. Assay: immunoSEQ multiplex PCR; the TCRdb copy retains only in-frame clones and omits some. The repertoire holds tens of thousands of clones, with roughly 89% as singletons. What was sequenced was CD4+ T cells from blood. The receptors here all came from a human donor with classical Hodgkin lymphoma.

The rearrangement joins TRBV6-1 to TRBJ2-1, with D perhaps matching TRBD2 (5 bases). The CDR3 extends over 15 amino acids. The V end was cut by 6 bases, the J end by 0 bases, with 12 bases between. Germline CDR1 reads MNHNS; CDR2 reads SASEGT. The CDR3 loop is CASSRGYPSYNEQFF. In DNA form, the CDR3 reads TGTGCCAGCAGCCGAGGGTATCCCTCCTACAATGAGCAGTTCTTC.

This rearrangement joins TRBV5-8 to TRBJ1-2; 8 bases align to TRBD1. CDR1 and CDR2 from the germline V gene are SGHTS and YDEGEE. There are 11 residues in the CDR3. V trimming: 10 bases; J trimming: 6 bases; junction bases outside the gene matches: 5. CDR3 residues: CAGTGGNGYTF. The DNA of the CDR3 is TGTGCCGGAACAGGGGGTAATGGCTACACCTTC. Complete variable domain (other parts from reference TRBV5-8 and TRBJ1-2): EAGVTQSPTHLIKTRGQQATLRCSPISGHTSVYWYQQALGLGLQFLLWYDEGEERNRGNFPPRFSGRQFPNYSSELNVNALELEDSALYLCAGTGGNGYTFGSGTRLTVV.

The V and J genes are TRBV7-9 and TRBJ2-5; D may be TRBD2 (6 bases). Germline values: CDR1 SEHNR, CDR2 FQNEAQ (reference sequence). V was clipped by 5 bases and J by 4 bases, with 17 bases between them. The CDR3 has 15 amino acids. The CDR3 loop is CASSRNGGNRETQYF. As DNA, the CDR3 is TGTGCCAGCAGCCGGAACGGGGGAAATCGAGAGACCCAGTACTTC.

This chain connects TRBV5-7 to TRBJ2-5; possibly TRBD2 for D (6 bases). TRBV5-7 is sorted into the ORF group, with uncertain function. The CDR3 consists of 14 residues. V was shortened by 6 bases and J by 3 bases, with 15 bases between the two germline ends. CDR3 bases: TGTGCCAGCACACCCCGGGGGAAAAAAGAGACCCAGTACTTC. Encoded protein: CASTPRGKKETQYF.

The V call is TRBV4-2, the J call TRBJ1-1; the D gene is possibly TRBD1 (5 bases). The length of the CDR3 is 14 residues. CDR1 and CDR2 from the germline V gene are LGHNA and YNFKEQ. V was cut by 1 base and J by 2 bases, with 8 bases left in between. This CDR3 reads CASSQAGYNTEAFF. Here the CDR3 DNA reads TGTGCCAGCAGCCAAGCAGGGTACAACACTGAAGCTTTCTTT.

This rearrangement joins TRBV18 to TRBJ1-1; D might be TRBD1 (5 bases). Germline CDR1 is KGHSH and CDR2 is LQKENI. The length of the CDR3 is 14 residues. Trimming took off 0 bases at V and 6 bases at J, with 11 bases between the two ends. CDR3: CASSPPAGRAEAFF. CDR3 nucleotides: TGTGCCAGCTCACCACCGGCGGGACGAGCTGAAGCTTTCTTT.

The CDR3 region is CASSSGTNTEAFF. The CDR3 DNA follows: TGTGCCAGCAGCTCTGGGACCAACACTGAAGCTTTCTTT. The chain employs TRBV4-2 and TRBJ1-1; a weak D match, TRBD1 (5 bases). Germline CDR1 and CDR2: LGHNA and YNFKEQ. CDR3 length: 13 residues. V lost 5 bases and J 2 bases, leaving 9 bases between the germline ends.

The chain uses TRBV27 and TRBJ1-5; no clear D. The germline gives CDR1 MNHEY, CDR2 SMNVEV (reference sequence). The CDR3 has 15 amino acids. The ends were cut back, 2 bases at V and 3 bases at J, with 11 bases in the middle. The CDR3 DNA follows: TGTGCCAGCAGTTTAATCGGGCCAGTCAATCAGCCCCAGCATTTT. Its protein is CASSLIGPVNQPQHF.

The rearrangement uses TRBV5-6 and TRBJ1-5, with 7 bases fitting TRBD1. The junction had 4 bases not matched to a gene; V was cut back by 0 bases and J by 1 base. Germline CDR1 and CDR2: SGHDT and YYEEEE. The CDR3 spans 16 residues. The CDR3 sequence is CASSLGTGLSNQPQHF. The CDR3 bases are TGTGCCAGCAGCTTGGGGACAGGATTAAGCAATCAGCCCCAGCATTTT.

This clone came up once. The V call is TRBV7-6, the J call TRBJ2-3; the D gene is possibly TRBD1 (6 bases). This CDR3 contains 13 residues. V lost 5 bases and J 7 bases, leaving 13 bases between the germline ends. Germline CDR1 and CDR2: SGHVS and FNYEAQ. In DNA, the CDR3 is TGTGCCAGCAGCCCCAGGGGTTCGCATACGCAGTATTTT. Translating it yields CASSPRGSHTQYF. Full variable domain (outside the CDR3, taken from reference TRBV7-6 and TRBJ2-3): GAGVSQSPRYKVTKRGQDVALRCDPISGHVSLYWYRQALGQGPEFLTYFNYEAQQDKSGLPNDRFSAERPEGSISTLTIQRTEQRDSAMYRCASSPRGSHTQYFGPGTRLTVL.

The V call is TRBV9, the J call TRBJ2-2, with no clear D. CDR1 SGDLS and CDR2 YYNGEE come from the germline V gene. The CDR3 has 14 amino acids. V lost 2 bases and J 7 bases, leaving 12 bases between the germline ends. CDR3 DNA sequence: TGTGCCAGCAGCGTCCAAGATACCTTCGGGGAGCTGTTTTTT. As protein: CASSVQDTFGELFF.

This sequence joins TRBV6-5 and TRBJ2-7, with a tentative D call TRBD2 (6 bases). V lost 0 bases to trimming and J lost 3 bases, with 12 bases between them. From germline, CDR1 is MNHEY and CDR2 SVGAGI. The CDR3 has 15 residues. The CDR3 here is CASSYSAGTLYEQYF. The CDR3 DNA reads as TGTGCCAGCAGTTACTCCGCGGGGACTCTCTACGAGCAGTACTTC.

CDR3 amino acids: CASSATPNTEAFF. The CDR3 nucleotides read TGTGCCAGCAGTGCCACTCCGAACACTGAAGCTTTCTTT. The rearrangement uses TRBV6-1 and TRBJ1-1; no reliable D call. Trimming removed 4 bases at V and 1 base at J, with 7 bases between. In germline, CDR1 is MNHNS, CDR2 SASEGT. The CDR3 extends over 13 amino acids.

The chain has TRBV4-2 and TRBJ1-1; D may be TRBD1 (6 bases). V lost 3 bases to trimming and J lost 6 bases, with 17 bases between them. Germline lookup yields CDR1 LGHNA and CDR2 YNFKEQ. The CDR3 is 15 amino acids. CDR3 amino acids: CASSQDGTRVAEAFF. CDR3 DNA sequence: TGTGCCAGCAGCCAGGATGGGACACGAGTCGCTGAAGCTTTCTTT.

The chain links TRBV6-5 to TRBJ1-2; 9 bases are a match to TRBD1. The length of the CDR3 is 16 residues. The J segment lost 2 bases and the V segment lost 2 bases, leaving 6 bases of the junction unmatched. CDR1 and CDR2 from the germline V gene are MNHEY and SVGAGI. Written as DNA, the CDR3 is TGTGCCAGCAGTTACCCAGTGACAGGGGGAAACTATGGCTACACCTTC. As protein: CASSYPVTGGNYGYTF.

The rearrangement uses TRBV15 and TRBJ2-2; no clear D. Per germline, CDR1 LNHNV and CDR2 YYDKDF (reference sequence). Trimming shortened V by 2 bases and J by 2 bases, and 12 bases separated the two germline ends. This CDR3 has 16 amino acids. The CDR3 protein is CATSRKKGANTGELFF. The CDR3 region has the DNA TGTGCCACCAGCAGAAAAAAGGGCGCAAACACCGGGGAGCTGTTTTTT.

This clone has a handful of counts. This chain uses TRBV7-9 with TRBJ1-6; 9 bases line up with TRBD1. The V gene's germline CDR1 is SEHNR and CDR2 FQNEAQ (reference sequence). The length of the CDR3 is 16 residues. The V and J ends lost 7 bases and 2 bases, in that order; junction bases with no gene match: 6. The CDR3 DNA sequence: TGTGCCAGCATCCAAGGGGACAGGGCCTATAATTCACCCCTCCACTTT. Protein product: CASIQGDRAYNSPLHF.

The V gene is TRBV5-1, the J gene TRBJ1-1, with D maybe TRBD1 (5 bases). CDR1 is SGHRS and CDR2 is YFSETQ in the germline V gene. The CDR3 loop spans 17 amino acids. Trimming left V 0 bases short and J 7 bases short, with 22 bases between. The CDR3 reads CASSLVSWGIPSIEAFF. The DNA of the CDR3 is TGCGCCAGCAGCTTGGTGAGTTGGGGGATTCCGTCTATTGAAGCTTTCTTT.

This chain connects TRBV6-5 to TRBJ2-1, with D possibly TRBD2 on 5 matching bases. The V end was cut by 6 bases, the J end by 2 bases, with 8 bases between. Germline assignment: CDR1 MNHEY and CDR2 SVGAGI. The CDR3 loop spans 13 amino acids. The CDR3 DNA reads as TGTGCCAGCAGCCCCGGGACCTACAATGAGCAGTTCTTC. Protein sequence: CASSPGTYNEQFF.

The chain links TRBV5-1 to TRBJ1-4; 8 bases line up with TRBD1. The V and J ends lost 5 bases and 3 bases, in that order; junction bases with no gene match: 3. Germline CDR1 SGHRS, CDR2 YFSETQ. The CDR3 is made up of 14 amino acids. CDR3: CASSLTGANEKLFF. The CDR3 DNA follows: TGCGCCAGCAGTTTGACAGGGGCTAATGAAAAACTGTTTTTT.

The V gene is TRBV9, the J gene TRBJ1-6; tentative D call: TRBD1 (6 bases). Trimming stripped 2 bases from V and 10 bases from J, with 13 bases between. This CDR3 comprises 14 residues. Germline V gene data show CDR1 as SGDLS and CDR2 as YYNGEE. CDR3 nucleotide sequence: TGTGCCAGCAGCGTTCTGGGGGCTCAATCACCCCTCCACTTT. Amino acid sequence: CASSVLGAQSPLHF.

This chain uses TRBV13 with TRBJ1-1; 7 positions match TRBD1. With 5 bases clipped from V and 4 bases from J, the junction kept 7 bases outside the gene matches. This CDR3 region has 14 residues. CDR1 and CDR2 from the germline V gene are PRHDT and FYEKMQ (reference sequence). The CDR3 DNA follows: TGTGCCAGCAGCCGGGGCCCAGGGGGCACTGAAGCTTTCTTT. It codes for CASSRGPGGTEAFF.

A few counts support this clone. This rearrangement joins TRBV25-1 to TRBJ1-3; the D is unclear. Germline V lookup: CDR1 MGHDK, CDR2 SYGVNS. Trimming took 8 bases from V and 3 from J, leaving 5 bases between them. CDR3 size: 11 residues. DNA for the CDR3: TGTGCCAGCCAACTTGGAAACACCATATATTTT. Its translation: CASQLGNTIYF.

This sequence joins TRBV25-1 and TRBJ2-7, with 8 bases fitting TRBD1. V lost 2 bases and J lost 8; bases outside the gene matches: 5. The CDR3 is 13 residues long. Germline V lookup: CDR1 MGHDK, CDR2 SYGVNS. The CDR3 sequence is CASSEGQGIKQYF. In DNA form, the CDR3 reads TGTGCCAGCAGTGAAGGACAGGGCATCAAGCAGTACTTC.

The gene calls are TRBV9 and TRBJ1-2, with D maybe TRBD1 (5 bases). The CDR3 sequence is 15 residues long. The ends were cut back, 0 bases at V and 2 bases at J, with 11 bases in the middle. Germline lookup yields CDR1 SGDLS and CDR2 YYNGEE. CDR3 protein: CASSVAARANYGYTF. CDR3 bases: TGTGCCAGCAGCGTAGCGGCCAGGGCAAACTATGGCTACACCTTC.

This clone was detected only a few times. The gene calls are TRBV18 and TRBJ1-2; D not resolved. Looked up from germline, CDR1 is KGHSH and CDR2 is LQKENI. The CDR3 is 12 amino acids. The germline V and J ends were trimmed by 2 bases and 4 bases, with 5 bases remaining between them. CDR3 in amino acids: CASSPGAYGYTF. The CDR3 coding sequence is TGTGCCAGCTCACCAGGTGCCTATGGCTACACCTTC.

The chain recombines TRBV19 with TRBJ2-5; TRBD2 agrees at 9 bases. The CDR3 is 16 residues long. V lost 4 bases, J lost 2 bases, and 8 bases stayed unmatched. In germline, CDR1 is LNHDA, CDR2 SQIVND (reference sequence). The CDR3 nucleotides read TGTGCCAGTAGTAATCCGGCTAGCGGGATTCAAGAGACCCAGTACTTC. This sequence encodes CASSNPASGIQETQYF.

V and J are TRBV30 and TRBJ1-1; D not certain. V shed 3 bases and J shed 7 bases, with 9 bases lying between them. CDR3 length: 11 residues. Germline assignment: CDR1 GTSNPN and CDR2 SVGIG (reference sequence). CDR3 bases: TGTGCCTGGAGAGGGTTGGGTGAAGCTTTCTTT. Residues: CAWRGLGEAFF.

The rearrangement uses TRBV10-1 and TRBJ1-1; tentatively, D is TRBD1 (5 bases). Trimming removed 4 bases at V and 5 bases at J, with 11 bases between. The CDR3 length is 13 residues. Germline values: CDR1 WNHNN, CDR2 SYGVQD (reference sequence). CDR3 nucleotides: TGCGCCAGCAGTGTGGCTGGGGGGACTGAAGCTTTCTTT. Protein sequence: CASSVAGGTEAFF.